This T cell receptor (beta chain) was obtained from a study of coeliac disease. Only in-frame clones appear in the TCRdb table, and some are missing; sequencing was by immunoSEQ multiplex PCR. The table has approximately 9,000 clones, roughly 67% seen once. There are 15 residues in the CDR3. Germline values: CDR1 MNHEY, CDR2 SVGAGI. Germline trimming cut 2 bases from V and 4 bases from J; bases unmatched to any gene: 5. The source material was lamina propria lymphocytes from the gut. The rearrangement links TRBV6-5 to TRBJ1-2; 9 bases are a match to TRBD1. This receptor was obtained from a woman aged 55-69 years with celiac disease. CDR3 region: CASSYGTGFAYGYTF. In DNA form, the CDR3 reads TGTGCCAGCAGTTACGGGACAGGGTTCGCCTATGGCTACACCTTC.